This passage covers 9 T cell receptor beta chains from one sample sequenced in a study of blood T cell repertoires in COVID-19. The method was immunoSEQ multiplex PCR; TCRdb's version includes in-frame clones alone and lacks a portion of them. The repertoire holds some 240,000 clones, almost 90% seen once, with about 2.1% in the top ten. Sequences were obtained from peripheral blood. The receptors derive from a woman aged 55 to 70 with COVID-19, enrolled during active disease.

The chain carries TRBV5-1 and TRBJ1-5; a weak D match, TRBD1 (5 bases). Germline assignment: CDR1 SGHRS and CDR2 YFSETQ. With 0 bases removed from V and 0 bases from J, the gap between germline ends came to 7 bases. The CDR3 sequence is 15 residues long. CDR3 sequence (DNA): TGCGCCAGCAGCTTGGGGGACTATAGCAATCAGCCCCAGCATTTT. It translates to CASSLGDYSNQPQHF.

The V call is TRBV19, the J call TRBJ1-1; 12 bases align to TRBD1. With 6 bases clipped from V and 4 bases from J, the junction kept 12 bases outside the gene matches. The CDR3 runs to 17 residues. Germline V gene lookup returns CDR1 LNHDA and CDR2 SQIVND (reference sequence). The CDR3 nucleotides read TGTGCCAGTAGAAGATCGGGGACAGGGGGCGTTGGCACTGAAGCTTTCTTT. This translates into CASRRSGTGGVGTEAFF.

A word on this clone: This sample also contains other DNA sequences that code for the same CDR3. The chain employs TRBV30 and TRBJ1-2; D is undetermined. V dropped 2 bases and J dropped 8 bases, with 12 bases sitting between them. CDR3 length: 12 amino acids. From germline, CDR1 is GTSNPN and CDR2 SVGIG (reference sequence). This chain's CDR3 is CAWSPAVHGYTF. The CDR3 DNA sequence: TGTGCCTGGAGTCCCGCGGTTCACGGCTACACCTTC.

This clone came up many times. J is TRBJ1-2 and V is TRBV27; D may be TRBD1 (5 bases). CDR1 and CDR2 (germline): MNHEY, SMNVEV (reference sequence). Between the trimmed V and J ends, which lost 5 bases and 6 bases, there was a span of 19 bases. This CDR3 region has 15 residues. This CDR3 reads CASSTDPGGTNGYTF. The CDR3 DNA reads as TGTGCCAGCAGTACCGACCCGGGAGGGACCAATGGCTACACCTTC.

V usage is TRBV7-3 and J usage is TRBJ2-5; possible D gene TRBD2, 5 bases. The CDR3 sequence is 14 residues long. Trimming took off 1 base at V and 4 bases at J, with 10 bases between the two ends. Germline lookup yields CDR1 SGHTA and CDR2 FQGTGA. CDR3 sequence: CASSLIGSGETQYF. DNA for the CDR3: TGTGCCAGCAGCTTAATTGGGAGTGGAGAGACCCAGTACTTC.

V gene TRBV7-6 combines with J gene TRBJ1-1; D call uncertain. This CDR3 comprises 15 residues. Germline V gene sequence: CDR1 SGHVS, CDR2 FNYEAQ. V lost 5 bases and J 5 bases, leaving 18 bases between the germline ends. The chain's CDR3 is CASSPRRARGTEAFF. The DNA for the CDR3 is TGTGCCAGCAGCCCAAGGAGGGCCCGAGGTACTGAAGCTTTCTTT. The full variable domain, rest sourced from reference TRBV7-6 and TRBJ1-1, is GAGVSQSPRYKVTKRGQDVALRCDPISGHVSLYWYRQALGQGPEFLTYFNYEAQQDKSGLPNDRFSAERPEGSISTLTIQRTEQRDSAMYRCASSPRRARGTEAFFGQGTRLTVV.

This chain joins TRBV12-5 and TRBJ1-1; possibly TRBD1 for D (6 bases). Germline V gene lookup returns CDR1 LGHNT and CDR2 FRNRAP. The CDR3 contains 15 residues. Trimming took 0 bases from V and 10 from J, leaving 18 bases between them. CDR3 sequence reads: CASGLVLAGGARAFF. The CDR3 coding sequence is TGTGCTAGTGGTTTGGTACTAGCGGGGGGCGCGAGAGCTTTCTTT.

The V and J genes are TRBV19 and TRBJ1-1, with D possibly TRBD1 on 5 matching bases. Germline V gene data show CDR1 as LNHDA and CDR2 as SQIVND (reference sequence). Trimming left V 4 bases short and J 11 bases short, with 11 bases between. The CDR3 has 11 amino acids. CDR3 in amino acids: CASSNQGSAFF. Written as DNA, the CDR3 is TGTGCCAGTAGTAATCAGGGATCGGCTTTCTTT.

This sequence joins TRBV19 and TRBJ1-1; D is unclear. Trimming shortened V by 7 bases and J by 4 bases, and 19 bases separated the two germline ends. In germline, CDR1 is LNHDA, CDR2 SQIVND (reference sequence). This CDR3 has 15 amino acids. CDR3 protein: CASIPPVGRSTEAFF. The CDR3, as DNA: TGTGCCAGTATCCCCCCGGTGGGGAGAAGCACTGAAGCTTTCTTT.